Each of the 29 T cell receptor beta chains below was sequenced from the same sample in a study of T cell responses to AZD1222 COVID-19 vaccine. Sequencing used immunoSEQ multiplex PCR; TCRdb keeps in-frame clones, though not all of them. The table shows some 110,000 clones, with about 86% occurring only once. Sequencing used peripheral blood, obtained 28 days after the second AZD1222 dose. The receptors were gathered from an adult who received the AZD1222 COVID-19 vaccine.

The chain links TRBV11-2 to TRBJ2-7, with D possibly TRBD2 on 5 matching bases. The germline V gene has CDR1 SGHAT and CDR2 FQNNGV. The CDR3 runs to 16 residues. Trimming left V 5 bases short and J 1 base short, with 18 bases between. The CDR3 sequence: CASSTGRGRGSYEQYF. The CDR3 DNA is TGTGCCAGCAGCACTGGTCGCGGTCGAGGGTCCTACGAGCAGTACTTC. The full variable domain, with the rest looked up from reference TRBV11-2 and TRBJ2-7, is EAGVAQSPRYKIIEKRQSVAFWCNPISGHATLYWYQQILGQGPKLLIQFQNNGVVDDSQLPKDRFSAERLKGVDSTLKIQPAKLEDSAVYLCASSTGRGRGSYEQYFGPGTRLTVT.

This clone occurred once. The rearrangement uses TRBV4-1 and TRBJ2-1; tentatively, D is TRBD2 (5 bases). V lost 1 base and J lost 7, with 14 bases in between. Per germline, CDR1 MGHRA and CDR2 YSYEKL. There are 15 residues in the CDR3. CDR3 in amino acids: CASSQGSGFGNEQFF. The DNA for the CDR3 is TGCGCCAGCAGCCAAGGAAGCGGATTCGGGAATGAGCAGTTCTTC.

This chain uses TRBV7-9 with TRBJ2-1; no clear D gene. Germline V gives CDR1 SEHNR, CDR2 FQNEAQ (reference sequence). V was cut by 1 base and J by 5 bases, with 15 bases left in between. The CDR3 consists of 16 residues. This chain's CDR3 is CASSLGLTLIHNEQFF. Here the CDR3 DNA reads TGTGCCAGCAGCTTAGGCCTGACCTTGATCCACAATGAGCAGTTCTTC.

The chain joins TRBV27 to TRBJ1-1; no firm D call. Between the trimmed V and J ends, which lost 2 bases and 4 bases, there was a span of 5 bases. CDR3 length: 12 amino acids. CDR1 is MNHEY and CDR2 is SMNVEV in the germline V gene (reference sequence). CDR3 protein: CASSLRGTEAFF. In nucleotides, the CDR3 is TGTGCCAGCAGTTTACGAGGCACTGAAGCTTTCTTT.

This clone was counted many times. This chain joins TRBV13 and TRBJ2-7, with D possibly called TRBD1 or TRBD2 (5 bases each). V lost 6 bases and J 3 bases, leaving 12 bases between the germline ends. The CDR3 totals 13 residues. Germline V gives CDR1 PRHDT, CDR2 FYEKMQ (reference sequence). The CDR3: CASSRRDGYEQYF. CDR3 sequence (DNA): TGTGCCAGCAGTCGCCGGGACGGCTACGAGCAGTACTTC. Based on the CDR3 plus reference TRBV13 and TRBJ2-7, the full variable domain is AAGVIQSPRHLIKEKRETATLKCYPIPRHDTVYWYQQGPGQDPQFLISFYEKMQSDKGSIPDRFSAQQFSDYHSELNMSSLELGDSALYFCASSRRDGYEQYFGPGTRLTVT.

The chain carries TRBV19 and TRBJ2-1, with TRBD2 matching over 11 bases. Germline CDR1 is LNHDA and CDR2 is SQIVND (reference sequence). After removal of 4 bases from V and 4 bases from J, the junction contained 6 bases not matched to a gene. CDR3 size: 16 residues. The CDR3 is CASSTYRLAGYNEQFF. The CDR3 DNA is TGTGCCAGTAGTACCTACCGACTAGCGGGGTACAATGAGCAGTTCTTC.

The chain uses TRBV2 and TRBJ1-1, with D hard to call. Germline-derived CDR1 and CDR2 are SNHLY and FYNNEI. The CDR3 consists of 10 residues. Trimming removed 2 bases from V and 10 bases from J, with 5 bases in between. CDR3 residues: CASSERRAFF. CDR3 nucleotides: TGTGCCAGCAGTGAACGGAGAGCTTTCTTT.

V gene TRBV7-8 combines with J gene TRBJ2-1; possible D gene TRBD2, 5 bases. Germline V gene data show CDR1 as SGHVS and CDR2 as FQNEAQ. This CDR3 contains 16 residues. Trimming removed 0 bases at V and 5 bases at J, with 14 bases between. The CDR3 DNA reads TGTGCCAGCAGCTTAGCCCGGCTAGCTAGGGACAATGAGCAGTTCTTC. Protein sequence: CASSLARLARDNEQFF.

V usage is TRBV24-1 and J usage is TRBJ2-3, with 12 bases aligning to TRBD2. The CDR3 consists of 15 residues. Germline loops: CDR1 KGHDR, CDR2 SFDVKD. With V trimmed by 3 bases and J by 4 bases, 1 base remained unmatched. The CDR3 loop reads CATSDLAGGPDTQYF. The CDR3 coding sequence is TGTGCCACCAGTGATCTAGCGGGAGGGCCAGATACGCAGTATTTT.

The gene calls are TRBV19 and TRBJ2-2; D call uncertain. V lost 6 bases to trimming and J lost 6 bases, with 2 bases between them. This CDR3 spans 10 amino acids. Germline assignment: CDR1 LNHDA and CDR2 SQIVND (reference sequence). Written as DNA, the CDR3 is TGTGCCAGTAGGTCCGGGGAGCTGTTTTTT. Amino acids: CASRSGELFF.

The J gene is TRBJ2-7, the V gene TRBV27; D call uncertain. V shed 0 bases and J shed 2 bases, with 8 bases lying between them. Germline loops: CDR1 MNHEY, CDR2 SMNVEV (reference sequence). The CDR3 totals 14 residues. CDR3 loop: CASSLSYGTYEQYF. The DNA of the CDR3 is TGTGCCAGCAGTTTATCCTATGGGACCTACGAGCAGTACTTC.

The CDR3 is CASSAPPGQYNSPLHF. CDR3 in DNA: TGTGCCAGTAGTGCACCCCCGGGACAGTATAATTCACCCCTCCACTTT. The chain recombines TRBV19 with TRBJ1-6, with 7 bases fitting TRBD1. The V gene's germline CDR1 is LNHDA and CDR2 SQIVND (reference sequence). V shed 5 bases and J 4 bases; nucleotides not matched to a gene: 8. The CDR3 spans 16 residues.

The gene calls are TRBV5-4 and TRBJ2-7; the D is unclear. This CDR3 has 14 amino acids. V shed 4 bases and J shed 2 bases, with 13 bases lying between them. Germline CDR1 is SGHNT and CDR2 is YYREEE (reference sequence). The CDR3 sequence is CASSPTYLAYEQYF. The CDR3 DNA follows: TGTGCCAGCAGCCCCACCTACCTAGCCTACGAGCAGTACTTC.

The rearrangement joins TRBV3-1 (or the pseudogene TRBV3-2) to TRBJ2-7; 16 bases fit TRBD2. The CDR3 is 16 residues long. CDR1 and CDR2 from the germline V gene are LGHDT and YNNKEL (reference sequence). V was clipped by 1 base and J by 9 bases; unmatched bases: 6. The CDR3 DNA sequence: TGTGCCAGCAGCCAAGGGGGACTAGCGGGAGGGAGGGTGCAGTACTTC. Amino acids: CASSQGGLAGGRVQYF.

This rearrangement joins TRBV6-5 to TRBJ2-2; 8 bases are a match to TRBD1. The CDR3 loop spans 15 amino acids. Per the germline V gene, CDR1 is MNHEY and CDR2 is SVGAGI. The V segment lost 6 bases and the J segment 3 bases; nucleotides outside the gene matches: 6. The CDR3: CASRTGVGDTGELFF. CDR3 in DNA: TGTGCCAGCAGGACAGGGGTGGGGGACACCGGGGAGCTGTTTTTT.

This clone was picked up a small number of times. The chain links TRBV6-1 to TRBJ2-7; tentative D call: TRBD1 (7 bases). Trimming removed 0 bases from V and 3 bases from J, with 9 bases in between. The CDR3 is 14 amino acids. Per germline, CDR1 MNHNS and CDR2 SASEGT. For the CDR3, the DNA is TGTGCCAGCAGTGAAGCCAGGGGGGTCTACGAGCAGTACTTC. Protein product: CASSEARGVYEQYF.

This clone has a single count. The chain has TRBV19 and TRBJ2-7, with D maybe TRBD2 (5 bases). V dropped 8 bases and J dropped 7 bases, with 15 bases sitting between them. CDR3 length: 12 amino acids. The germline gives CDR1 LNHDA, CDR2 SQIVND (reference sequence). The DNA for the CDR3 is TGTGCCAGTGGGCCGGGCCGGGGAGAGCAGTACTTC. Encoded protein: CASGPGRGEQYF.

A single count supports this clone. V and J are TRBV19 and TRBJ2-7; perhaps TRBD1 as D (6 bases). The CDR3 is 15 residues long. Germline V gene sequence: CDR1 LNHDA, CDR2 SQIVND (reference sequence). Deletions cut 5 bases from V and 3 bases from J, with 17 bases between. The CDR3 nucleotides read TGTGCCAGTAGTCCCCCCGGGACAACCTACTACGAGCAGTACTTC. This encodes CASSPPGTTYYEQYF.

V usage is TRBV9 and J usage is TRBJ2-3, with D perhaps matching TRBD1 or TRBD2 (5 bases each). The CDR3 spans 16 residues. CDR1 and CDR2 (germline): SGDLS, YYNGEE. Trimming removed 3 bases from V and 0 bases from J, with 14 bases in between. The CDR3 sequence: CASSEREGVSTDTQYF. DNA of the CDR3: TGTGCCAGCAGCGAACGGGAAGGGGTAAGCACAGATACGCAGTATTTT.

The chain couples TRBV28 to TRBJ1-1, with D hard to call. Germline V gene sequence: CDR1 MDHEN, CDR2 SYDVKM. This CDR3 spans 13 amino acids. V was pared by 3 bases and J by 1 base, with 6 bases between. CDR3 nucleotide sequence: TGTGCCAGCAGTTTTGCCGGGAACACTGAAGCTTTCTTT. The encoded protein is CASSFAGNTEAFF.

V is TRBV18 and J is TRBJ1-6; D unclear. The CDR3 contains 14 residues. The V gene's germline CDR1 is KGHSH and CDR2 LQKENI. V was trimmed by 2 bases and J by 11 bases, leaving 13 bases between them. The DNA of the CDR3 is TGTGCCAGCTCACCAGGGATGGACCAAGCACCCCTCCACTTT. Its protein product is CASSPGMDQAPLHF.

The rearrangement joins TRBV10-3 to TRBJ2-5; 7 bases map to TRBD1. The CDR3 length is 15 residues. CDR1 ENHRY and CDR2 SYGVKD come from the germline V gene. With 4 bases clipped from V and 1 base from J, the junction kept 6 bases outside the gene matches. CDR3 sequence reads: CAISVGTVAQETQYF. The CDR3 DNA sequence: TGTGCCATCAGTGTTGGGACAGTCGCCCAAGAGACCCAGTACTTC.

Here the CDR3 reads CASRRAKDTDTQYF. CDR3 in DNA: TGTGCCAGCAGGCGGGCCAAGGACACAGATACGCAGTATTTT. The chain has TRBV3-1 (or the pseudogene TRBV3-2) and TRBJ2-3, with D possibly matching TRBD2 (5 bases). Trimming removed 6 bases from V and 2 bases from J, with 12 bases in between. Germline V gene lookup returns CDR1 LGHDT and CDR2 YNNKEL (reference sequence). The CDR3 is 14 amino acids.

The CDR3 DNA reads as TGTGCCAGCAGCTTAGCGGGGAGGGAGGGATTGAATTCACCCCTCCACTTT. It is translated as CASSLAGREGLNSPLHF. The chain combines TRBV7-9 with TRBJ1-6; D uncertain. There are 17 residues in the CDR3. Between the trimmed V and J ends, which lost 0 bases and 7 bases, there was a span of 16 bases. Per germline, CDR1 SEHNR and CDR2 FQNEAQ (reference sequence).

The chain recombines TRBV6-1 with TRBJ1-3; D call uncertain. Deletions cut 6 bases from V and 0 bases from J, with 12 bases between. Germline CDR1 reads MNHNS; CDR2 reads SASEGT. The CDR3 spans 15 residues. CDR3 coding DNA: TGTGCCAGCAGCCTTTACCTTGACTCTGGAAACACCATATATTTT. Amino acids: CASSLYLDSGNTIYF.

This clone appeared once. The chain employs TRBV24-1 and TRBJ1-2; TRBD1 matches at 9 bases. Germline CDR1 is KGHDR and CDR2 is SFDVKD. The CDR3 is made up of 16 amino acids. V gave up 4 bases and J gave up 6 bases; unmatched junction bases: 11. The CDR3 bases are TGTGCCACCAGTGACCTACCCGGGACAGGGAAGGATGGCTACACCTTC. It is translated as CATSDLPGTGKDGYTF.

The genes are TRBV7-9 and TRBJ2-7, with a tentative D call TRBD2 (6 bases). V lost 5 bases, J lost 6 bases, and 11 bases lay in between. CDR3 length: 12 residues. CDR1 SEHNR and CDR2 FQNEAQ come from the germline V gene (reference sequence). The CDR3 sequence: CASSHGTREQYF. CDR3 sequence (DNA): TGTGCCAGCAGCCACGGGACTCGCGAGCAGTACTTC.

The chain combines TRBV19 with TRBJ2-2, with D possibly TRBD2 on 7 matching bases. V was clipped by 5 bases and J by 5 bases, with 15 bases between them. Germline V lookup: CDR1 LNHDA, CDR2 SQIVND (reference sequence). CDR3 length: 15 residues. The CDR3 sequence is CASSFHGGRTGELFF. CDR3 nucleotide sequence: TGTGCCAGTAGTTTCCACGGGGGGCGGACCGGGGAGCTGTTTTTT.

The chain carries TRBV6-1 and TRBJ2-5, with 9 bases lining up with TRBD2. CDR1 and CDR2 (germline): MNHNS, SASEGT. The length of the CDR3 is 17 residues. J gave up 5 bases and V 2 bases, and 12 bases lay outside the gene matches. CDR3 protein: CASSERLGGGALETQYF. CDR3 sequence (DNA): TGTGCCAGCAGTGAACGTCTTGGCGGGGGGGCATTGGAGACCCAGTACTTC.